This T cell receptor beta chain is from a study of blood T cell repertoires in COVID-19. CDR3 length equals 20 residues. V lost 3 bases and J lost 0; bases outside the gene matches: 10. Germline CDR1 and CDR2: LNHNV and YYDKDF (reference sequence). It was during active infection that Seattle patients were enrolled and then longitudinally followed. The method was immunoSEQ multiplex PCR; TCRdb's version includes in-frame clones alone and lacks a portion of them. The repertoire holds more than 25,000 clones, 75% to 90% seen once, with less than 35% in the top ten. The V and J genes are TRBV15 and TRBJ2-1; 14 bases agree with TRBD2. The source is a woman of 80 years or more with COVID-19, enrolled during active disease. The sequencing sample was made of peripheral blood. CDR3 nucleotide sequence: TGTGCCACCAGCAGGCCACCGGGACTAGCGGGGGAAAGCTCCTACAATGAGCAGTTCTTC. Translated: CATSRPPGLAGESSYNEQFF. The full variable domain, its missing parts supplied by reference TRBV15 and TRBJ2-1, is DAMVIQNPRYQVTQFGKPVTLSCSQTLNHNVMYWYQQKSSQAPKLLFHYYDKDFNNEADTPDNFQSRRPNTSFCFLDIRSPGLGDTAMYLCATSRPPGLAGESSYNEQFFGPGTRLTVL.